One and the same sample provided the 13 T cell receptor beta chains below, sequenced in a study of T cells in Graves' hyperthyroidism and ophthalmopathy. Template material for amplifying TCR beta CDR3 regions consisted of RNA transcripts. First-round RT-PCR with HTBI primers amplified the TCR CDR3 region. TCRdb fed the multiplex PCR reads into MiXCR, producing one record per CDR3 protein. The table lists about 400,000 distinct CDR3 sequences, about a sixth of them singletons. Sequenced: blood. These receptors were obtained from a woman under 30 with Graves' hyperthyroidism.

This clonotype was seen repeatedly, ten times or more. The J gene is TRBJ2-3, the V gene TRBV12-3 or TRBV12-4; D is unclear. The CDR3 consists of 11 residues. The V and J ends lost 9 bases and 3 bases respectively, with 7 bases between them. This CDR3 is CASQITDTQYF. The DNA for the CDR3 is TGTGCCAGTCAAATAACAGATACGCAGTATTTT.

There are many counts of this clonotype. The chain recombines TRBV13 with TRBJ1-1; D gene ambiguous. This CDR3 is built from 10 residues. V was shortened by 1 base and J by 9 bases, with 3 bases between the two germline ends. CDR1 and CDR2 (germline): PRHDT, FYEKMQ (reference sequence). The CDR3, as DNA: TGTGCCAGCAGCTTAGACCAAGCTTTCTTT. Protein: CASSLDQAFF.

This clonotype was detected ten times or more. The rearrangement uses TRBV3-1 and TRBJ2-7; no definite D call. The CDR3 sequence is 13 residues long. The V end was cut by 4 bases, the J end by 2 bases, with 9 bases between. Germline V lookup: CDR1 LGHDT, CDR2 YNNKEL (reference sequence). The CDR3 loop reads CASSPRRTYEQYF. The CDR3 nucleotides are TGTGCCAGCAGCCCGAGGCGGACCTACGAGCAGTACTTC.

This clonotype showed up many times. The chain combines TRBV30 with TRBJ2-7; D possibly corresponds to TRBD1 (5 bases). Trimming stripped 3 bases from V and 2 bases from J, with 11 bases between. The germline V gene encodes CDR1 GTSNPN and CDR2 SVGIG (reference sequence). The length of the CDR3 is 13 residues. CDR3 bases: TGTGCCTGGAGAGGGGCAGGGACCTACGAGCAGTACTTC. As protein: CAWRGAGTYEQYF.

This clonotype was observed many times. J is TRBJ2-2 and V is TRBV11-2; tentative D call: TRBD1 (5 bases). The germline CDR1 and CDR2 sequences are SGHAT and FQNNGV. The CDR3 runs 13 residues. V was cut by 5 bases and J by 7 bases, with 11 bases left in between. CDR3 sequence (DNA): TGTGCCAGCAGCCCCTGGCAGGGCGGGGAGCTGTTTTTT. Protein: CASSPWQGGELFF.

This clonotype was counted many times. The chain couples TRBV7-8 to TRBJ1-2; maybe TRBD1 (6 bases). The CDR3 runs 13 residues. The V gene's germline CDR1 is SGHVS and CDR2 FQNEAQ. V lost 4 bases, J lost 8 bases, and 14 bases lay in between. This CDR3 reads CASSSGEGVGYTF. In nucleotides, the CDR3 is TGTGCCAGCAGCTCAGGGGAAGGAGTCGGCTACACCTTC.

V usage is TRBV12-3 or TRBV12-4 and J usage is TRBJ2-7, with 12 bases matching TRBD1. This CDR3 has 15 amino acids. V gave up 3 bases and J gave up 4 bases; unmatched junction bases: 4. The CDR3 loop reads CASSFGGQGAYEQYF. CDR3 coding DNA: TGTGCCAGCAGTTTCGGGGGACAGGGGGCTTACGAGCAGTACTTC.

This clonotype was counted many times. The chain links TRBV20-1 to TRBJ1-2, with D tentatively TRBD1 (5 bases). Germline V gene lookup returns CDR1 DFQATT and CDR2 SNEGSKA (reference sequence). The CDR3 contains 13 residues. The ends were cut back, 1 base at V and 2 bases at J, with 8 bases in the middle. CDR3: CSARAGSNYGYTF. The DNA for the CDR3 is TGCAGTGCTAGAGCAGGGTCAAACTATGGCTACACCTTC.

This chain connects TRBV28 to TRBJ2-1, with 12 bases fitting TRBD1. Trimming took 7 bases from V and 9 from J; bases not matched to a gene: 10. The CDR3 contains 15 residues. Looked up from germline, CDR1 is MDHEN and CDR2 is SYDVKM. In DNA, the CDR3 is TGTGCCAGCACCGGCTCCGGGACAGGGGGCATTGAGCAGTTCTTC. Translating it yields CASTGSGTGGIEQFF.

This clonotype was found many times. The genes are TRBV7-8 and TRBJ1-5, with D maybe TRBD1 (6 bases). With 5 bases removed from V and 5 bases from J, the gap between germline ends came to 16 bases. The CDR3 loop spans 15 amino acids. Germline lookup yields CDR1 SGHVS and CDR2 FQNEAQ. CDR3 region: CASSAGHPRDQPQHF. The CDR3 DNA reads as TGTGCCAGCAGCGCGGGACACCCCAGGGATCAGCCCCAGCATTTT.

This clonotype was recorded at least ten times. This chain joins TRBV6-1 and TRBJ2-1, with 10 bases matching TRBD2. Losses at the gene ends were 0 bases for V and 4 bases for J; bases not matched to a gene: 3. The length of the CDR3 is 16 residues. Germline lookup yields CDR1 MNHNS and CDR2 SASEGT. In DNA form, the CDR3 reads TGTGCCAGCAGTGAAGCCGAAGCGGGAGGGTACAATGAGCAGTTCTTC. Translation gives CASSEAEAGGYNEQFF.

This clonotype was seen at least ten times. V is TRBV27 and J is TRBJ1-1; D ambiguous. The CDR3 spans 15 residues. V shed 4 bases and J shed 5 bases, with 17 bases lying between them. Germline assignment: CDR1 MNHEY and CDR2 SMNVEV (reference sequence). CDR3 coding DNA: TGTGCCAGCAGTTCTATAGGTTCGTACGGAACTGAAGCTTTCTTT. Translating gives CASSSIGSYGTEAFF.

The J gene is TRBJ2-1, the V gene TRBV11-3; D is possibly TRBD1 or TRBD2 (5 bases each). CDR3 length: 13 amino acids. Germline V gene data show CDR1 as SGHNT and CDR2 as YENEEA. Trimming removed 5 bases at V and 12 bases at J, with 17 bases between. The CDR3 DNA is TGTGCCAGCAGCCTGTCACAGGACTCTGGGCAGTTCTTC. Its protein product is CASSLSQDSGQFF.